This entry lists 26 T cell receptor beta chains sequenced from one sample in a study of CD8 T cells in Susac syndrome. Random hexamers were used to reverse transcribe 0.5 to 1 ug of RNA. TCRdb reprocessed the immunoSEQ multiplex PCR reads with MiXCR, giving one entry per CDR3 protein. The sample comprises 95,000 to 150,000 distinct CDR3 sequences, over 90% of which are singletons, and approximately 0.15% rests with the top ten. Material: CD4+ T cells from PBMCs. These receptors originate from a human donor with Susac syndrome.

The chain recombines TRBV28 with TRBJ2-3; no clear D. Trimming removed 5 bases at V and 3 bases at J, with 3 bases between. The CDR3 is 11 amino acids. Per germline, CDR1 MDHEN and CDR2 SYDVKM. The CDR3 DNA is TGTGCCAGCAGTAAGACAGATACGCAGTATTTT. Residues: CASSKTDTQYF.

This clonotype appeared a single time. This sequence joins TRBV6-6 and TRBJ2-5, with D possibly called TRBD1 or TRBD2 (6 bases each). From germline, CDR1 is MNHNY and CDR2 SVGAGI (reference sequence). The CDR3 sequence is 16 residues long. Trimming pared 1 base from V and 5 bases from J, leaving 17 bases between. The CDR3 spells CASSYFSGGRSETQYF. The CDR3 nucleotides are TGTGCCAGCAGTTACTTCTCCGGGGGCCGGAGTGAGACCCAGTACTTC.

The genes are TRBV7-2 and TRBJ2-5, with D possibly being TRBD1 or TRBD2 (5 bases each). Trimming took 3 bases from V and 13 from J, leaving 12 bases between them. CDR1 and CDR2 from the germline V gene are SGHTA and FQGNSA. This CDR3 comprises 11 residues. The CDR3 DNA reads TGTGCCAGCAGCTTTTGGGGGAGTTTGTACTTC. Translation: CASSFWGSLYF.

The V call is TRBV20-1, the J call TRBJ2-3, with 7 bases lining up with TRBD2. Germline V gene sequence: CDR1 DFQATT, CDR2 SNEGSKA (reference sequence). CDR3 length: 12 amino acids. V shed 5 bases and J 1 base; nucleotides not matched to a gene: 0. The CDR3 coding sequence is TGCAGTGCTGGGAGGGGCACAGATACGCAGTATTTT. It yields the protein CSAGRGTDTQYF.

The genes are TRBV27 and TRBJ2-3; TRBD1 aligns across 7 bases. The length of the CDR3 is 14 residues. The V segment lost 6 bases and the J segment 1 base; nucleotides outside the gene matches: 4. Germline V CDR1 and CDR2: MNHEY, SMNVEV (reference sequence). CDR3 sequence reads: CASRRTGRTDTQYF. The CDR3 DNA sequence: TGTGCCAGCAGAAGGACAGGCCGCACAGATACGCAGTATTTT.

The rearrangement uses TRBV7-2 and TRBJ2-1; 8 nucleotides match TRBD1. The junction had 8 bases not matched to a gene; V was cut back by 5 bases and J by 8 bases. Germline lookup yields CDR1 SGHTA and CDR2 FQGNSA. The CDR3 extends over 14 amino acids. CDR3 sequence: CASSKGQVQDEQFF. In DNA form, the CDR3 reads TGTGCCAGCAGCAAGGGACAGGTACAGGATGAGCAGTTCTTC.

In nucleotides, the CDR3 is TGCGCCAGCAGCTTGGCTGGCGGGGAAGCCGGGGAGCTGTTTTTT. It translates to CASSLAGGEAGELFF. The rearrangement links TRBV5-1 to TRBJ2-2; weak D call: TRBD2 (6 bases). CDR1 and CDR2 (germline): SGHRS, YFSETQ. This CDR3 region has 15 residues. With 0 bases removed from V and 6 bases from J, the gap between germline ends came to 12 bases.

The chain joins TRBV28 to TRBJ1-4, with D unclear. V lost 5 bases and J lost 7, with 8 bases in between. CDR1 is MDHEN, CDR2 SYDVKM, per germline. The CDR3 is made up of 12 amino acids. CDR3 coding DNA: TGTGCCAGCAGTCCACGGGTTGAAAAACTGTTTTTT. It encodes CASSPRVEKLFF.

This clonotype appeared a single time. The chain employs TRBV7-9 and TRBJ2-2, with TRBD1 matching 9 bases. V gave up 5 bases and J gave up 5 bases; unmatched junction bases: 6. CDR1 is SEHNR and CDR2 is FQNEAQ in the germline V gene (reference sequence). This CDR3 region has 15 residues. The CDR3 loop reads CASSVQGADTGELFF. CDR3 coding DNA: TGTGCCAGCAGCGTACAGGGGGCAGATACCGGGGAGCTGTTTTTT.

CDR3 region: CASSPQGGGQPQHF. In DNA, the CDR3 is TGTGCCAGCAGTCCACAGGGAGGAGGCCAGCCCCAGCATTTT. The chain has TRBV27 and TRBJ1-5, with D possibly TRBD1 on 6 matching bases. Looked up from germline, CDR1 is MNHEY and CDR2 is SMNVEV (reference sequence). V lost 5 bases, J lost 7 bases, and 15 bases lay in between. The CDR3 consists of 14 residues.

The chain carries TRBV30 and TRBJ2-4, with D hard to call. V was cut by 2 bases and J by 0 bases, with 5 bases left in between. There are 13 residues in the CDR3. Germline V gene sequence: CDR1 GTSNPN, CDR2 SVGIG (reference sequence). CDR3 protein: CAWSQTAKNIQYF. For the CDR3, the DNA is TGTGCCTGGAGTCAAACAGCCAAAAACATTCAGTACTTC. Using reference TRBV30 and TRBJ2-4 for the parts outside the CDR3, the full variable domain is SQTIHQWPATLVQPVGSPLSLECTVEGTSNPNLYWYRQAAGRGLQLLFYSVGIGQISSEVPQNLSASRPQDRQFILSSKKLLLSDSGFYLCAWSQTAKNIQYFGAGTRLSVL.

This clonotype was recorded once. The chain recombines TRBV5-4 with TRBJ2-1; D gene ambiguous. V was trimmed by 1 base and J by 14 bases, leaving 22 bases between them. From germline, CDR1 is SGHNT and CDR2 YYREEE (reference sequence). The CDR3 extends over 15 amino acids. The CDR3 region has the DNA TGTGCCAGCAGCTTGTCCCAGCGCCTCGACTCAACCGAGTTCTTC. Residues: CASSLSQRLDSTEFF.

The chain is built from TRBV29-1 and TRBJ2-1; D unclear. Trimming stripped 3 bases from V and 2 bases from J, with 8 bases between. In germline, CDR1 is SQVTM, CDR2 ANQGSEA. CDR3 length: 13 residues. CDR3 nucleotide sequence: TGCAGCGTTGACCTAGTTCCCTACAATGAGCAGTTCTTC. This translates into CSVDLVPYNEQFF.

The chain combines TRBV3-1 with TRBJ1-2; 8 nucleotides line up with TRBD1. Germline CDR1 and CDR2: LGHDT and YNNKEL (reference sequence). The CDR3 has 14 residues. The V gene end was trimmed by 1 base and the J gene end by 4 bases; junction bases not matched to a gene: 2. For the CDR3, the DNA is TGTGCCAGCAGCCAAGGACAGGGGAGCTATGGCTACACCTTC. Translating it yields CASSQGQGSYGYTF.

This sequence joins TRBV6-5 and TRBJ2-7; 12 nucleotides match TRBD2. The CDR3 is 14 residues long. Germline-derived CDR1 and CDR2 are MNHEY and SVGAGI. V lost 8 bases and J lost 3; bases outside the gene matches: 5. CDR3 bases: TGTGCCAGCGGCCGGACTAGCGGGAACTACGAGCAGTACTTC. Protein product: CASGRTSGNYEQYF.

The genes are TRBV5-4 and TRBJ1-2; D gene ambiguous. CDR1 and CDR2 (germline): SGHNT, YYREEE (reference sequence). V lost 3 bases, J lost 2 bases, and 14 bases lay in between. The CDR3 is 15 residues long. CDR3 region: CASSSSGVGNYGYTF. The CDR3 DNA sequence: TGTGCCAGCAGCTCTAGTGGGGTGGGGAACTATGGCTACACCTTC.

This clonotype appeared a single time. V and J are TRBV20-1 and TRBJ1-2; 7 bases match TRBD1. Germline loops: CDR1 DFQATT, CDR2 SNEGSKA (reference sequence). The CDR3 runs to 12 residues. The trim removed 6 bases at V and 5 bases at J, leaving 6 bases unmatched. The CDR3 coding sequence is TGCAGTGCCACGGAGGGGGCGTATGGCTACACCTTC. Its protein is CSATEGAYGYTF.

This chain connects TRBV14 to TRBJ2-3; D gene uncertain. Deletions cut 5 bases from V and 5 bases from J, with 11 bases between. From germline, CDR1 is SGHDN and CDR2 FVKESK. This CDR3 comprises 13 residues. The CDR3 spells CASSDGRGDTQYF. The CDR3 nucleotides are TGTGCCAGCAGCGACGGACGTGGAGATACGCAGTATTTT.

The chain carries TRBV30 and TRBJ1-1, with D possibly TRBD1 on 5 matching bases. The germline V gene has CDR1 GTSNPN and CDR2 SVGIG (reference sequence). The CDR3 totals 13 residues. V was trimmed by 3 bases and J by 5 bases, leaving 13 bases between them. DNA of the CDR3: TGTGCCTGGAGCGGTACAGGAGGTACTGAAGCTTTCTTT. Amino acid sequence: CAWSGTGGTEAFF. Complete variable domain (other parts from reference TRBV30 and TRBJ1-1): SQTIHQWPATLVQPVGSPLSLECTVEGTSNPNLYWYRQAAGRGLQLLFYSVGIGQISSEVPQNLSASRPQDRQFILSSKKLLLSDSGFYLCAWSGTGGTEAFFGQGTRLTVV.

This clonotype was seen once. V gene TRBV20-1 combines with J gene TRBJ2-4; D is undetermined. Trimming stripped 5 bases from V and 6 bases from J, with 20 bases between. The CDR3 is made up of 15 amino acids. Looked up from germline, CDR1 is DFQATT and CDR2 is SNEGSKA (reference sequence). In nucleotides, the CDR3 is TGCAGTGCTCCCCGCCCGGGTATCGAGTTAAACATTCAGTACTTC. It encodes CSAPRPGIELNIQYF.

The V call is TRBV7-2, the J call TRBJ2-3, with TRBD2 matching 11 bases. With 0 bases clipped from V and 6 bases from J, the junction kept 2 bases outside the gene matches. The CDR3 contains 15 residues. Germline CDR1 reads SGHTA; CDR2 reads FQGNSA. DNA for the CDR3: TGTGCCAGCAGCTTAGCACTAGCGGGAGTGGATACGCAGTATTTT. Its translation: CASSLALAGVDTQYF.

The V and J genes are TRBV5-4 and TRBJ2-5; a possible D gene is TRBD2 (6 bases). The CDR3 is made up of 13 amino acids. Germline values: CDR1 SGHNT, CDR2 YYREEE (reference sequence). The V end lost 4 bases, the J end lost 4 bases, and 11 bases lay between the germline ends. The CDR3 sequence is CASSRERGETQYF. CDR3 bases: TGTGCCAGCAGCCGGGAGAGGGGAGAGACCCAGTACTTC.

The CDR3 DNA reads as TGTGCCAGCAGACGGGACTTTACCGGGGAGCTGTTTTTT. Translated: CASRRDFTGELFF. The chain has TRBV7-9 and TRBJ2-2; maybe TRBD2 (6 bases). This CDR3 has 13 amino acids. Germline V gene data show CDR1 as SEHNR and CDR2 as FQNEAQ (reference sequence). Between the trimmed V and J ends, which lost 6 bases and 5 bases, there was a span of 10 bases.

CDR3 bases: TGTGCCACCAGTGATCCAACCGCGACTAGCGGGAGCTACAATGAGCAGTTCTTC. This encodes CATSDPTATSGSYNEQFF. This chain uses TRBV24-1 with TRBJ2-1, with 12 positions matching TRBD2. V trimming: 3 bases; J trimming: 3 bases; junction bases outside the gene matches: 8. From germline, CDR1 is KGHDR and CDR2 SFDVKD. This CDR3 comprises 18 residues.

V usage is TRBV5-1 and J usage is TRBJ2-7, with D perhaps TRBD1 (6 bases). CDR3 size: 14 residues. The germline V and J ends were trimmed by 4 bases and 3 bases, with 14 bases remaining between them. Germline CDR1 SGHRS, CDR2 YFSETQ. CDR3 DNA: TGCGCCAGCAGCCTGGACAGCCAAGACTACGAGCAGTACTTC. Encoded protein: CASSLDSQDYEQYF. The full variable domain, rest sourced from reference TRBV5-1 and TRBJ2-7, is KAGVTQTPRYLIKTRGQQVTLSCSPISGHRSVSWYQQTPGQGLQFLFEYFSETQRNKGNFPGRFSGRQFSNSRSEMNVSTLELGDSALYLCASSLDSQDYEQYFGPGTRLTVT.

This chain connects TRBV5-1 to TRBJ2-1; TRBD2 agrees at 9 bases. The CDR3 is 17 residues long. After removal of 0 bases from V and 8 bases from J, the junction contained 12 bases not matched to a gene. Germline assignment: CDR1 SGHRS and CDR2 YFSETQ. The CDR3, as DNA: TGCGCCAGCAGCTTGGGGGCCGGGCTAGCGGGAAAGGATGAGCAGTTCTTC. Encoded protein: CASSLGAGLAGKDEQFF.